This T cell receptor (beta chain) was obtained from a study of cytomegalovirus exposure and HLA in healthy donors. Looked up from germline, CDR1 is SQVTM and CDR2 is ANQGSEA. The CDR3 is 14 residues long. Trimming removed 4 bases at V and 2 bases at J, with 12 bases between. General study points: A prior analysis recorded that most TCR beta V segments were productive about 87% or about 30% of the time. Sequencing likely caused a cluster of highly shared sequence variants. In a later analysis, an Asian-associated ancestry cluster reportedly showed fewer N-insertions than the 666-donor mean.

This PCR relied on a set of 60 Vbeta primers and 13 Jbeta primers. As originally analysed: Later reanalysis found around 80 million unique TCR beta chains, roughly 10 million of them shared. Assay used: immunoSEQ multiplex PCR; TCRdb lists only in-frame clones, some missing. The DNA was the basis for D and trimming; V, J and clone size are from that table. The sample holds roughly 190,000 clones, 65% to 85% seen once. Concerning this clone: Its antigen is as yet unknown.

This chain connects TRBV29-1 to TRBJ2-1; D is uncertain. Sequences were obtained from PBMCs. The sequence came from a man in his late teens or twenties in good health and CMV-seronegative. The CDR3 sequence is CSVVETLTYNEQFF. The CDR3 DNA reads TGCAGCGTTGTCGAGACTTTGACCTACAATGAGCAGTTCTTC.